This T cell receptor beta chain is drawn from a study of blood T cell repertoires in COVID-19. The wider study: Samples of COVID-19 (acute and convalescent) were obtained from the United States, Italy and Spain. Sample material is recorded as cDNA or gDNA derived from T cells, B-cell-depleted T cells, or PBMCs.

Authors' data handling: Reference gene primer amplification in the assay estimated nucleated cell counts. Assay used: immunoSEQ multiplex PCR; TCRdb lists only in-frame clones, some missing. V and J calls and clone size are given by that table; D and trimming were obtained from the DNA. The sample shows about 120,000 clones, just over 90% of them seen only once. The CDR3 spans 16 residues. The V and J ends lost 4 bases and 3 bases respectively, with 15 bases between them. Germline V gives CDR1 LGHNA, CDR2 YSLEER. Sequencing input: peripheral blood. The sequence derives from a human donor with active COVID-19. The donor label of this sample is uncertain. The chain links TRBV4-3 to TRBJ2-2, with a possible D match to TRBD2 (5 bases). CDR3: CASSLVQRLYTGELFF. CDR3 in DNA: TGCGCCAGCAGCCTAGTACAGCGGCTTTACACCGGGGAGCTGTTTTTT.